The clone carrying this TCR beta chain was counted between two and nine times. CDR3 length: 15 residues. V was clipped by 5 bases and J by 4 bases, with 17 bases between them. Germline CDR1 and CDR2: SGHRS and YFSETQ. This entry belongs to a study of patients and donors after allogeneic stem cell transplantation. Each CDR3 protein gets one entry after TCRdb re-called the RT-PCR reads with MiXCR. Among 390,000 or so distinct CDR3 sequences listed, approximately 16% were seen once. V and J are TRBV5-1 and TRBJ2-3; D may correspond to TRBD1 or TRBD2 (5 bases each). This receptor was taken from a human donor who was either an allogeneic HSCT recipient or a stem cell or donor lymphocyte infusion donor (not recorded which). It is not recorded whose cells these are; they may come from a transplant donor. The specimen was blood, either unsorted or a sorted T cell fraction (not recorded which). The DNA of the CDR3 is TGCGCCAGCAGTCACGAGGGGACGACGGCAGATACGCAGTATTTT. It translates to CASSHEGTTADTQYF.